This T cell receptor beta chain was captured by sequencing in a study of OX40 agonist ivuxolimab in advanced cancers. TCRdb's copy holds only in-frame clones and misses some; the assay was immunoSEQ multiplex PCR. The profile shows about 16,000 clones, 75% to 95% of them singletons. Germline CDR1 and CDR2: SNHLY and FYNNEI. This CDR3 is built from 14 residues. V dropped 3 bases and J dropped 2 bases, with 11 bases sitting between them. The chain uses TRBV2 and TRBJ2-7; D is tentatively TRBD1 or TRBD2 (5 bases each). The receptor was derived from an adult with an advanced solid tumor such as melanoma, head and neck, liver or kidney cancer. Material: CD4+ or CD8+ T cells sorted from blood, obtained in a trial of the OX40 agonist ivuxolimab. The chain's CDR3 is CASSDWDPTYEQYF. As DNA, the CDR3 is TGTGCCAGCAGTGATTGGGACCCAACCTACGAGCAGTACTTC.